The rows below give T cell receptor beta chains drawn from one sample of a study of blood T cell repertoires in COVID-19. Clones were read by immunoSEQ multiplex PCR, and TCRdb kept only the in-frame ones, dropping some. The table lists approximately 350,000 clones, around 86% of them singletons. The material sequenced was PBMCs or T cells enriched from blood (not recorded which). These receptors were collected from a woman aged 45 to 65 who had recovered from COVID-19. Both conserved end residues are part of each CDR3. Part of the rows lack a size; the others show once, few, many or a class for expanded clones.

cdr3_aa: CASSPKQLTGELFF
v_call: TRBV18
j_call: TRBJ2-2
clone_size: NA

cdr3_aa: CASSLGYGPAGGPNTEAFF
v_call: TRBV11-2
j_call: TRBJ1-1
clone_size: once

cdr3_aa: CASSASYNQPQHF
v_call: TRBV12-3/TRBV12-4
j_call: TRBJ1-5
clone_size: NA

cdr3_aa: CASSQGTTEAFF
v_call: TRBV18
j_call: TRBJ1-1
clone_size: NA

cdr3_aa: CASGDIIGELFF
v_call: TRBV9
j_call: TRBJ2-2
clone_size: NA

cdr3_aa: CASSYDGARYF
v_call: TRBV6-2/TRBV6-3
j_call: TRBJ2-7
clone_size: once

cdr3_aa: CAWSPRAGEQYF
v_call: TRBV30
j_call: TRBJ2-7
clone_size: once

cdr3_aa: CASSQTGSHGYTF
v_call: TRBV12-3/TRBV12-4
j_call: TRBJ1-2
clone_size: NA

cdr3_aa: CASSLRLEQYF
v_call: TRBV5-5
j_call: TRBJ2-7
clone_size: few

cdr3_aa: CASSRGAGNTIYF
v_call: TRBV12-3/TRBV12-4
j_call: TRBJ1-3
clone_size: NA

cdr3_aa: CASSRQNGNTIYF
v_call: TRBV3-1/TRBV3-2
j_call: TRBJ1-3
clone_size: NA

cdr3_aa: CASSPSVRQGLISRHF
v_call: TRBV19
j_call: TRBJ1-5
clone_size: NA

cdr3_aa: CASSVSGQATEAFF
v_call: TRBV9
j_call: TRBJ1-1
clone_size: NA

cdr3_aa: CASSIWGEPSSQHF
v_call: TRBV19
j_call: TRBJ1-5
clone_size: NA

cdr3_aa: CASNGHPEAFF
v_call: TRBV5-4
j_call: TRBJ1-1
clone_size: once

cdr3_aa: CASSPRTSGTDTQYF
v_call: TRBV5-4
j_call: TRBJ2-3
clone_size: NA

cdr3_aa: CASSFTGETQYF
v_call: TRBV5-1
j_call: TRBJ2-5
clone_size: NA

cdr3_aa: CASSLGGHSSYNEQFF
v_call: TRBV5-1
j_call: TRBJ2-1
clone_size: NA

cdr3_aa: CASSPRQGMNTEAFF
v_call: TRBV9
j_call: TRBJ1-1
clone_size: NA

cdr3_aa: CASSLFQGSVNTEAFF
v_call: TRBV5-6
j_call: TRBJ1-1
clone_size: NA

cdr3_aa: CASSLSGQGELFF
v_call: TRBV27
j_call: TRBJ2-2
clone_size: NA

cdr3_aa: CASSQTGEYTEAFF
v_call: TRBV4-2
j_call: TRBJ1-1
clone_size: NA

cdr3_aa: CSASSGRGKAYNEQFF
v_call: TRBV20-1
j_call: TRBJ2-1
clone_size: once

cdr3_aa: CASSGRNYGYTF
v_call: TRBV11-3
j_call: TRBJ1-2
clone_size: NA

cdr3_aa: CSASGTGFSAEAFF
v_call: TRBV29-1
j_call: TRBJ1-1
clone_size: NA

cdr3_aa: CASSSRVRGYTF
v_call: TRBV12-3/TRBV12-4
j_call: TRBJ1-2
clone_size: NA

cdr3_aa: CASSPVRGQGGYTF
v_call: TRBV19
j_call: TRBJ1-2
clone_size: NA

cdr3_aa: CASLGGDTIYF
v_call: TRBV2
j_call: TRBJ1-3
clone_size: few

cdr3_aa: CASSFGTGGQPQHF
v_call: TRBV28
j_call: TRBJ1-5
clone_size: NA

cdr3_aa: CASRTQGEPTYEQYF
v_call: TRBV27
j_call: TRBJ2-7
clone_size: NA

cdr3_aa: CASRLATSLLYNEQFF
v_call: TRBV5-1
j_call: TRBJ2-1
clone_size: NA

cdr3_aa: CASSQISAPVDTQYF
v_call: TRBV4-3
j_call: TRBJ2-3
clone_size: NA

cdr3_aa: CASSSSTGTGGGQPQHF
v_call: TRBV7-6
j_call: TRBJ1-5
clone_size: once

cdr3_aa: CASSPRGALFYEQYF
v_call: TRBV9
j_call: TRBJ2-7
clone_size: NA

cdr3_aa: CASSPGTGQETQYF
v_call: TRBV7-3
j_call: TRBJ2-5
clone_size: NA

cdr3_aa: CASSLMRVDSPLHF
v_call: TRBV2
j_call: TRBJ1-6
clone_size: NA

cdr3_aa: CASSLNYGYTF
v_call: TRBV19
j_call: TRBJ1-2
clone_size: NA

cdr3_aa: CASRGTGDEKLFF
v_call: TRBV3-1/TRBV3-2
j_call: TRBJ1-4
clone_size: NA

cdr3_aa: CASSPGLLGAYEQYF
v_call: TRBV18
j_call: TRBJ2-7
clone_size: NA

cdr3_aa: CAIGTSGRGYNEQFF
v_call: TRBV10-3
j_call: TRBJ2-1
clone_size: NA

cdr3_aa: CASRADATNEKLFF
v_call: TRBV19
j_call: TRBJ1-4
clone_size: once

cdr3_aa: CASSLAQAPWEPQHF
v_call: TRBV7-2
j_call: TRBJ1-5
clone_size: few

cdr3_aa: CASSYSQSGIEAFF
v_call: TRBV6-2/TRBV6-3
j_call: TRBJ1-1
clone_size: few

cdr3_aa: CASVGTGGLQPQHF
v_call: TRBV6-6
j_call: TRBJ1-5
clone_size: NA

cdr3_aa: CASSQNQGYGYTF
v_call: TRBV7-6
j_call: TRBJ1-2
clone_size: NA

cdr3_aa: CASSPYTEGGYTF
v_call: TRBV7-9
j_call: TRBJ1-2
clone_size: NA

cdr3_aa: CASIPTGSYEQYF
v_call: TRBV6-6
j_call: TRBJ2-7
clone_size: NA

cdr3_aa: CASSPWDRGASYNEQFF
v_call: TRBV18
j_call: TRBJ2-1
clone_size: NA

cdr3_aa: CAWSIGYNEQFF
v_call: TRBV30
j_call: TRBJ2-1
clone_size: few

cdr3_aa: CASSEGAYGPRGHSNQPQHF
v_call: TRBV6-1
j_call: TRBJ1-5
clone_size: NA

cdr3_aa: CASSSLPGQGNRYTF
v_call: TRBV5-1
j_call: TRBJ1-2
clone_size: once

cdr3_aa: CASTAFTGSGTEAFF
v_call: TRBV27
j_call: TRBJ1-1
clone_size: NA

cdr3_aa: CASSGGGSEAFF
v_call: TRBV7-8
j_call: TRBJ1-1
clone_size: NA

cdr3_aa: CASSLTSWTSGANPNTGELFF
v_call: TRBV5-1
j_call: TRBJ2-2
clone_size: NA

cdr3_aa: CASSQGGGRSSYNEQFF
v_call: TRBV4-1
j_call: TRBJ2-1
clone_size: few

cdr3_aa: CASSLRGQGYGYTF
v_call: TRBV27
j_call: TRBJ1-2
clone_size: NA

cdr3_aa: CASSSDSNYGYTF
v_call: TRBV6-1
j_call: TRBJ1-2
clone_size: NA

cdr3_aa: CASSQGLAGVRNEQFF
v_call: TRBV7-9
j_call: TRBJ2-1
clone_size: NA

cdr3_aa: CASSQEPSQGGMPQHF
v_call: TRBV4-1
j_call: TRBJ1-5
clone_size: NA

cdr3_aa: CAIRRRDAANEKLFF
v_call: TRBV10-3
j_call: TRBJ1-4
clone_size: NA